The 10 T cell receptor beta chains in this list originate from one sample, sequenced in a study of T cells in Graves' hyperthyroidism and ophthalmopathy. RNA transcripts provided the source from which TCR beta CDR3 regions were amplified. TCR CDR3 regions were first amplified by RT-PCR with HTBI primers. Each CDR3 protein is one row after TCRdb ran MiXCR on the multiplex PCR reads. The table records about 560,000 distinct CDR3 sequences, 16% of them present only once. Sequenced: blood. The receptors were gathered from a woman in her late teens or twenties with Graves' hyperthyroidism.

This chain links TRBV5-6 with TRBJ1-4, with D possibly being TRBD1 (5 bases). Germline CDR1 is SGHDT and CDR2 is YYEEEE. This CDR3 is built from 12 residues. V lost 2 bases and J 7 bases, leaving 6 bases between the germline ends. The CDR3 reads CASSFQGEKLFF. The CDR3 DNA reads as TGTGCCAGCAGCTTCCAGGGTGAAAAACTGTTTTTT.

The table lists this clonotype with many counts. The gene calls are TRBV5-1 and TRBJ2-1; TRBD2 is a possible D gene (6 bases). CDR1 is SGHRS, CDR2 YFSETQ, per germline. V was shortened by 2 bases and J by 6 bases, with 12 bases between the two germline ends. The CDR3 is 14 amino acids. This chain's CDR3 is CASSLSGGTNEQFF. Written as DNA, the CDR3 is TGCGCCAGCAGCTTAAGTGGGGGGACCAATGAGCAGTTCTTC.

The table lists this clonotype with many counts. The chain links TRBV24-1 to TRBJ2-5; a weak D match, TRBD2 (6 bases). Trimming took 2 bases from V and 2 from J, leaving 11 bases between them. This CDR3 spans 15 amino acids. Germline V gene data show CDR1 as KGHDR and CDR2 as SFDVKD. The CDR3 loop reads CATSDSRAGQETQYF. The CDR3 DNA reads as TGTGCCACCAGTGATTCCCGCGCGGGGCAAGAGACCCAGTACTTC.

This clonotype was observed many times. This rearrangement joins TRBV7-9 to TRBJ2-1, with TRBD2 as a possible D gene (5 bases). Germline CDR1 and CDR2: SEHNR and FQNEAQ (reference sequence). The CDR3 spans 14 residues. Trimming pared 3 bases from V and 4 bases from J, leaving 10 bases between. CDR3 bases: TGTGCCAGCAGCTTTGAGAGGACTTACAATGAGCAGTTCTTC. Translated: CASSFERTYNEQFF.

At least ten counts were recorded for this clonotype. V usage is TRBV6-1 and J usage is TRBJ2-5, with a possible D match to TRBD2 (6 bases). Per the germline V gene, CDR1 is MNHNS and CDR2 is SASEGT. Trimming pared 7 bases from V and 4 bases from J, leaving 13 bases between. The CDR3 is 13 residues long. The CDR3 is CASNRDWSETQYF. CDR3 coding DNA: TGTGCCAGCAACCGGGACTGGTCAGAGACCCAGTACTTC.

This clonotype was recorded many times. This chain connects TRBV7-8 to TRBJ2-5; no definite D call. Germline values: CDR1 SGHVS, CDR2 FQNEAQ. The CDR3 loop spans 10 amino acids. V was cut by 5 bases and J by 4 bases, with 2 bases left in between. The CDR3 coding sequence is TGTGCCAGCAGCCGAGAGACCCAGTACTTC. Its protein product is CASSRETQYF. Complete variable domain (other parts from reference TRBV7-8 and TRBJ2-5): GAGVSQSPRYKVAKRGQDVALRCDPISGHVSLFWYQQALGQGPEFLTYFQNEAQLDKSGLPSDRFFAERPEGSVSTLKIQRTQQEDSAVYLCASSRETQYFGPGTRLLVL.

The sample holds many counts of this clonotype. The chain has TRBV20-1 and TRBJ2-3; TRBD2 might be the D (6 bases). The germline V gene encodes CDR1 DFQATT and CDR2 SNEGSKA (reference sequence). With 0 bases removed from V and 2 bases from J, the gap between germline ends came to 12 bases. The CDR3 has 15 amino acids. In DNA form, the CDR3 reads TGCAGTGCTAGAGACGGAGGGGTGCCCACAGATACGCAGTATTTT. Its protein product is CSARDGGVPTDTQYF.

This clonotype was detected many times. The chain joins TRBV2 to TRBJ2-7; possibly TRBD2 for D (5 bases). V gave up 7 bases and J gave up 7 bases, with 17 bases separating them. The CDR3 has 13 residues. CDR1 is SNHLY and CDR2 is FYNNEI in the germline V gene. The CDR3 sequence: CASTPPAPGEQYF. The CDR3 nucleotides read TGTGCCAGCACCCCGCCGGCCCCGGGGGAGCAGTACTTC.

This clonotype has just a few counts. The chain couples TRBV20-1 to TRBJ2-2, with D possibly matching TRBD2 (6 bases). Trimming cost V 1 base and J 5 bases, with 20 bases left between them. CDR3 length: 17 residues. The germline V gene has CDR1 DFQATT and CDR2 SNEGSKA (reference sequence). This CDR3 is CSARVPPTEAGTGELFF. For the CDR3, the DNA is TGCAGTGCTAGAGTCCCCCCCACTGAGGCGGGAACCGGGGAGCTGTTTTTT.

The sample holds many counts of this clonotype. The chain carries TRBV7-2 and TRBJ1-5; D is ambiguous. Germline assignment: CDR1 SGHTA and CDR2 FQGNSA. The germline V and J ends were trimmed by 3 bases and 4 bases, with 13 bases remaining between them. The CDR3 has 15 amino acids. CDR3 DNA sequence: TGTGCCAGCAGCTTGGCAGGATCGGGAAATCAGCCCCAGCATTTT. This translates into CASSLAGSGNQPQHF.